This T cell receptor (beta chain) originates from a study of cytomegalovirus exposure and HLA in healthy donors. The study, taken as a whole, reports: A link between a missense DCLRE1C variant and TCR beta V- and J-gene trimming emerged from a later analysis.

In regard to this clone: The target antigen is unknown.

This CDR3 has 14 amino acids. The germline V and J ends were trimmed by 3 bases and 2 bases, with 7 bases remaining between them. Germline V gives CDR1 SSHAT, CDR2 FNYEAQ (reference sequence). Likely unrecorded immune exposures existed in these nominally healthy donors. Both 60 Vbeta primers and 13 Jbeta primers went into the PCR. This table comes from immunoSEQ multiplex PCR, and its TCRdb copy is limited to in-frame clones, with some not included. The table records 150,000 to 160,000 clones, around 84% of them present only once. The rearrangement uses TRBV7-7 and TRBJ2-2, with a weak D call TRBD1 (5 bases). The TCR was taken from a woman aged 18-35 years in good health and CMV-seronegative. Material for sequencing was PBMCs. This CDR3 reads CASSFDRNTGELFF. DNA of the CDR3: TGTGCCAGCAGCTTCGACAGAAACACCGGGGAGCTGTTTTTT.